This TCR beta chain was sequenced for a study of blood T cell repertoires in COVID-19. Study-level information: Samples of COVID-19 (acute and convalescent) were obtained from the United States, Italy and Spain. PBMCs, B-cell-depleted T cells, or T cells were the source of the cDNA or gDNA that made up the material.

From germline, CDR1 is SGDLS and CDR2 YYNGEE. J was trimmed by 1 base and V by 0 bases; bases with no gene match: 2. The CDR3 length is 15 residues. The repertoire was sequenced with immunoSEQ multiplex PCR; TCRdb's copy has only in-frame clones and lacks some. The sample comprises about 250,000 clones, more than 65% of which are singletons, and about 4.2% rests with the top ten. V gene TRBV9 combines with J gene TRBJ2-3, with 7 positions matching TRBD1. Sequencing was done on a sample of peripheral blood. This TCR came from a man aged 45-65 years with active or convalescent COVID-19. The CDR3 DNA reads TGTGCCAGCAGCGTAGTAGGACAGGGCACAGATACGCAGTATTTT. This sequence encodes CASSVVGQGTDTQYF.